This T cell receptor (beta chain) emerged from a study of regulatory T cells in long-lasting Graves disease. Combining iRepertoire HTBI primers with Arm-PCR of CDR3 regions, the authors built TCR beta libraries. MiXCR was run by TCRdb on the multiplex PCR reads, yielding one entry per CDR3 protein. This table holds around 400,000 distinct CDR3 sequences, 15% found once. Indicated time point: newly diagnosed GD, antithyroid drugs for less than 3 months. PBMC RNA served as the TCR library source. Broader study findings: Accuracy was possibly reduced by small sample size.

Trimming cost V 2 bases and J 5 bases; bases outside gene matches: 8. The CDR3 spans 16 residues. Germline CDR1 and CDR2: DFQATT and SNEGSKA (reference sequence). This clonotype occurred many times. Its antigen remains unidentified. Separately, the same data were catalogued under a study of T cells in Graves' hyperthyroidism and ophthalmopathy. From that study: The TCR CDR3 was amplified in a first-round RT-PCR using the HTBI primer set.

The chain carries TRBV20-1 and TRBJ2-5, with 13 bases that match TRBD2. The sequencing used peripheral blood mononuclear cells (PBMCs), collected at new diagnosis, from a patient treated with antithyroid drugs. The TCR comes from a woman aged 40 to 55 with Graves disease. The CDR3 sequence is CSARSSTSGRSETQYF. CDR3 bases: TGCAGTGCTAGATCCTCGACTAGCGGGAGGTCGGAGACCCAGTACTTC.